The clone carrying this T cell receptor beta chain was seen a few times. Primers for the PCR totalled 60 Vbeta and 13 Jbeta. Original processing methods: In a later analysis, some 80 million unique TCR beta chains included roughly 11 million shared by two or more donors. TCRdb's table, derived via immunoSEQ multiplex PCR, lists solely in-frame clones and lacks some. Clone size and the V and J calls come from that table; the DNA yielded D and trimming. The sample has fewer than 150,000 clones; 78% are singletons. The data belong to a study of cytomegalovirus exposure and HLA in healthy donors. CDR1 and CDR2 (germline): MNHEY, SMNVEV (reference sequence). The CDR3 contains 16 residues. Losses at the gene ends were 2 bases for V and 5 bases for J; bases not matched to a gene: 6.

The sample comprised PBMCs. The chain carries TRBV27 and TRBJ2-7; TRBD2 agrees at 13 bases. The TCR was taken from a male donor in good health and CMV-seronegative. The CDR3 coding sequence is TGTGCCAGCAGTTTAGGGACTAGCGGGGACCAGGACGAGCAGTACTTC. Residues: CASSLGTSGDQDEQYF.